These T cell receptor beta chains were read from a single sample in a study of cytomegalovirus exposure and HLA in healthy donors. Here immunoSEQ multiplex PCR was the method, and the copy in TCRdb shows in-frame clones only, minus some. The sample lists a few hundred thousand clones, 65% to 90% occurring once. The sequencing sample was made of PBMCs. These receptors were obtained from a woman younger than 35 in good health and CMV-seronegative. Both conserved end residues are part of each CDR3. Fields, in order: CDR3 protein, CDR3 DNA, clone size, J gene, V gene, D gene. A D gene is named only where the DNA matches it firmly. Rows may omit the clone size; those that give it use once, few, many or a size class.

CDR3 protein: CASSQDSGASYEQYF
CDR3 DNA: TGCGCCAGCAGCCAAGATTCAGGGGCCTCCTACGAGCAGTACTTC
clone size: -
J gene: TRBJ2-7
V gene: TRBV4-1
D gene: -

CDR3 protein: CASSRDSLEYYEQYF
CDR3 DNA: TGTGCCAGCAGTCGGGACTCCTTGGAGTACTACGAGCAGTACTTC
clone size: -
J gene: TRBJ2-7
V gene: TRBV6-5
D gene: -

CDR3 protein: CASSLAGEVGDTQYF
CDR3 DNA: TGCGCCAGCAGCTTGGCGGGGGAGGTCGGAGATACGCAGTATTTT
clone size: -
J gene: TRBJ2-3
V gene: TRBV5-1
D gene: -

CDR3 protein: CASRPTGAGANVLTF
CDR3 DNA: TGTGCCAGCAGGCCTACAGGGGCTGGGGCCAACGTCCTGACTTTC
clone size: once
J gene: TRBJ2-6
V gene: TRBV5-6
D gene: TRBD1

CDR3 protein: CASSLAWLGTGEQYF
CDR3 DNA: TGTGCCAGCAGCTTAGCTTGGTTGGGAACAGGAGAGCAGTACTTC
clone size: -
J gene: TRBJ2-7
V gene: TRBV7-2
D gene: -

CDR3 protein: CASSLSASGGAEQYF
CDR3 DNA: TGTGCCAGCAGCTTATCGGCTAGCGGGGGGGCCGAGCAGTACTTC
clone size: few
J gene: TRBJ2-7
V gene: TRBV7-3
D gene: TRBD2

CDR3 protein: CASSQVQVNYGYTF
CDR3 DNA: TGTGCCAGCTCACAGGTACAGGTGAACTATGGCTACACCTTC
clone size: -
J gene: TRBJ1-2
V gene: TRBV18
D gene: -

CDR3 protein: CASSLRTGNEQYF
CDR3 DNA: TGTGCCAGCAGCTTAAGGACAGGGAACGAGCAGTACTTC
clone size: -
J gene: TRBJ2-7
V gene: TRBV7-8
D gene: TRBD1

CDR3 protein: CASSFVAAETQYF
CDR3 DNA: TGTGCCAGCAGCTTCGTAGCGGCTGAGACCCAGTACTTC
clone size: -
J gene: TRBJ2-5
V gene: TRBV11-2
D gene: -

CDR3 protein: CASSLLGQGAYEQYF
CDR3 DNA: TGTGCCAGCAGTTTATTGGGACAGGGGGCTTACGAGCAGTACTTC
clone size: -
J gene: TRBJ2-7
V gene: TRBV27
D gene: TRBD1

CDR3 protein: CASSSMLDRGDNQPQHF
CDR3 DNA: TGTGCCAGCAGCTCGATGTTGGACAGGGGGGACAATCAGCCCCAGCATTTT
clone size: -
J gene: TRBJ1-5
V gene: TRBV7-9
D gene: TRBD1

CDR3 protein: CASSLGAGERNEQFF
CDR3 DNA: TGTGCCAGCAGTTTAGGAGCGGGAGAAAGAAATGAGCAGTTCTTC
clone size: -
J gene: TRBJ2-1
V gene: TRBV6-5
D gene: TRBD2

CDR3 protein: CAWSQAAGTEAFF
CDR3 DNA: TGTGCCTGGAGCCAGGCGGCGGGGACTGAAGCTTTCTTT
clone size: -
J gene: TRBJ1-1
V gene: TRBV30
D gene: -

CDR3 protein: CASSPGTSGGKMETQYF
CDR3 DNA: TGTGCCAGCAGCCCCGGGACTAGCGGGGGAAAGATGGAGACCCAGTACTTC
clone size: -
J gene: TRBJ2-5
V gene: TRBV7-8
D gene: TRBD2

CDR3 protein: CASSYGQSNQPQHF
CDR3 DNA: TGTGCCAGCAGTTATGGTCAGAGCAATCAGCCCCAGCATTTT
clone size: -
J gene: TRBJ1-5
V gene: TRBV6-5
D gene: -

CDR3 protein: CASSESLTRPATDTQYF
CDR3 DNA: TGCGCCAGCAGTGAGTCGCTGACCAGGCCCGCCACAGATACGCAGTATTTT
clone size: -
J gene: TRBJ2-3
V gene: TRBV10-1
D gene: -

CDR3 protein: CASSIAHVVVAGGKNEQFF
CDR3 DNA: TGTGCCAGTAGTATAGCCCACGTGGTTGTAGCGGGAGGTAAGAATGAGCAGTTCTTC
clone size: -
J gene: TRBJ2-1
V gene: TRBV19
D gene: TRBD2

CDR3 protein: CASSQDKGQNNQPQHF
CDR3 DNA: TGCGCCAGCAGCCAAGATAAGGGACAGAACAATCAGCCCCAGCATTTT
clone size: once
J gene: TRBJ1-5
V gene: TRBV4-3
D gene: TRBD1

CDR3 protein: CASSRWQGVDEQYF
CDR3 DNA: TGCGCCAGCAGCCGGTGGCAGGGGGTCGACGAGCAGTACTTC
clone size: -
J gene: TRBJ2-7
V gene: TRBV4-3
D gene: TRBD1

CDR3 protein: CATSRTGLGAYEQYF
CDR3 DNA: TGTGCCACCAGCAGAACAGGGTTAGGCGCCTACGAGCAGTACTTC
clone size: -
J gene: TRBJ2-7
V gene: TRBV15
D gene: -

CDR3 protein: CASSTQGNYGYTF
CDR3 DNA: TGTGCCAGCAGTACGCAGGGGAACTATGGCTACACCTTC
clone size: -
J gene: TRBJ1-2
V gene: TRBV7-9
D gene: -

CDR3 protein: CAISDSRNLNYGYTF
CDR3 DNA: TGTGCCATCAGTGACAGTCGCAACCTTAACTATGGCTACACCTTC
clone size: once
J gene: TRBJ1-2
V gene: TRBV10-3
D gene: -

CDR3 protein: CASSQDLNEFTEAFF
CDR3 DNA: TGTGCCAGCAGCCAAGATCTCAACGAGTTCACTGAAGCTTTCTTT
clone size: -
J gene: TRBJ1-1
V gene: TRBV4-2
D gene: -

CDR3 protein: CASSPRAGPYEQYF
CDR3 DNA: TGCGCCAGCAGCCCTCGGGCAGGGCCCTACGAGCAGTACTTC
clone size: -
J gene: TRBJ2-7
V gene: TRBV5-1
D gene: -

CDR3 protein: CASSYGDRERYTF
CDR3 DNA: TGTGCCAGCAGTTACGGAGACAGGGAACGCTACACCTTC
clone size: -
J gene: TRBJ1-2
V gene: TRBV6-5
D gene: TRBD1

CDR3 protein: CASSLADRGEQYF
CDR3 DNA: TGTGCCAGCAGCTTAGCGGACAGGGGTGAGCAGTACTTC
clone size: -
J gene: TRBJ2-7
V gene: TRBV7-9
D gene: TRBD1

CDR3 protein: CASSFGATSGRKDTQYF
CDR3 DNA: TGCGCCAGCAGCTTTGGAGCGACTAGCGGGAGGAAGGATACGCAGTATTTT
clone size: few
J gene: TRBJ2-3
V gene: TRBV5-1
D gene: TRBD2

CDR3 protein: CASTTGSGANVLTF
CDR3 DNA: TGTGCCAGCACCACGGGTTCTGGGGCCAACGTCCTGACTTTC
clone size: -
J gene: TRBJ2-6
V gene: TRBV28
D gene: -

CDR3 protein: CASSQVGFLLLTGANVLTF
CDR3 DNA: TGCGCCAGCAGCCAAGTTGGGTTTCTTCTACTAACTGGGGCCAACGTCCTGACTTTC
clone size: -
J gene: TRBJ2-6
V gene: TRBV4-3
D gene: -

CDR3 protein: CASSWTGQMGNQPQHF
CDR3 DNA: TGTGCCAGCAGTTGGACAGGGCAAATGGGGAATCAGCCCCAGCATTTT
clone size: -
J gene: TRBJ1-5
V gene: TRBV27
D gene: TRBD1

CDR3 protein: CASSSPEGGRVEQFF
CDR3 DNA: TGTGCCAGCAGCTCCCCAGAAGGGGGCCGCGTTGAGCAGTTCTTC
clone size: once
J gene: TRBJ2-1
V gene: TRBV11-3
D gene: TRBD1

CDR3 protein: CASSRLGLKENEQYF
CDR3 DNA: TGCGCCAGCAGCCGTCTTGGACTCAAGGAGAACGAGCAGTACTTC
clone size: once
J gene: TRBJ2-7
V gene: TRBV4-1
D gene: -

CDR3 protein: CAGGRDRDQPQHF
CDR3 DNA: TGTGCCGGAGGACGGGACAGGGATCAGCCCCAGCATTTT
clone size: -
J gene: TRBJ1-5
V gene: TRBV6-1
D gene: TRBD1

CDR3 protein: CASSSGQPGNTIYF
CDR3 DNA: TGTGCCAGCAGCTCTGGACAGCCGGGAAACACCATATATTTT
clone size: -
J gene: TRBJ1-3
V gene: TRBV7-6
D gene: -

CDR3 protein: CASSESGQVTNTGELFF
CDR3 DNA: TGTGCCAGCAGTGAATCCGGACAGGTAACGAACACCGGGGAGCTGTTTTTT
clone size: -
J gene: TRBJ2-2
V gene: TRBV6-1
D gene: TRBD1

CDR3 protein: CASSLGRRTDSYEQYF
CDR3 DNA: TGTGCCAGCAGCTTAGGGCGGAGGACAGACTCCTACGAGCAGTACTTC
clone size: -
J gene: TRBJ2-7
V gene: TRBV7-8
D gene: -